What follows are 19 T cell receptor beta chains derived from one specimen sequenced in a study of cytomegalovirus exposure and HLA in healthy donors. With 60 Vbeta and 13 Jbeta primers, the PCR was carried out. This table comes from immunoSEQ multiplex PCR, and its TCRdb copy is limited to in-frame clones, with some not included. The table for this sample gives 45,000 to 60,000 clones. The sequenced sample was PBMCs. These receptors all stem from a male donor in good health and CMV-seronegative.

The rearrangement links TRBV6-6 to TRBJ1-3; D is perhaps TRBD1 (6 bases). The CDR3 has 15 amino acids. Trimming pared 7 bases from V and 1 base from J, leaving 14 bases between. Per germline, CDR1 MNHNY and CDR2 SVGAGI (reference sequence). In DNA, the CDR3 is TGTGCCAGCACCCCTACCGGACAGTCTGGAAACACCATATATTTT. This gives the protein CASTPTGQSGNTIYF.

The rearrangement links TRBV5-4 to TRBJ2-7, with D possibly TRBD1 on 6 matching bases. CDR3 length: 13 amino acids. The germline V gene has CDR1 SGHNT and CDR2 YYREEE (reference sequence). Trimming pared 3 bases from V and 1 base from J, leaving 8 bases between. The CDR3 sequence is CASSSGHSYEQYF. For the CDR3, the DNA is TGTGCCAGCAGCTCGGGACATTCCTACGAGCAGTACTTC.

The V call is TRBV5-1, the J call TRBJ1-1; TRBD1 might be the D (5 bases). Per germline, CDR1 SGHRS and CDR2 YFSETQ. V lost 4 bases and J lost 11, with 24 bases in between. This CDR3 comprises 15 residues. DNA for the CDR3: TGCGCCAGCAGCATCCCCCTGGGGGGAACCCCGGTGGCTTTCTTT. It yields the protein CASSIPLGGTPVAFF.

This chain connects TRBV6-1 to TRBJ2-7; D might be TRBD2 (5 bases). Trimming cost V 7 bases and J 2 bases, with 18 bases left between them. The germline CDR1 and CDR2 sequences are MNHNS and SASEGT. CDR3 length: 15 residues. This CDR3 reads CASTPYGVSAYEQYF. The CDR3 region has the DNA TGTGCCAGCACCCCCTACGGGGTGAGCGCCTACGAGCAGTACTTC.

The chain uses TRBV19 and TRBJ1-2, with TRBD1 matching 10 bases. Germline CDR1 LNHDA, CDR2 SQIVND (reference sequence). The CDR3 length is 15 residues. The V segment lost 5 bases and the J segment 8 bases; nucleotides outside the gene matches: 11. Here the CDR3 DNA reads TGTGCCAGTAGTCCGGGGGATGACAGGGGGCGCGGCTACACCTTC. Its protein is CASSPGDDRGRGYTF.

The chain combines TRBV18 with TRBJ2-5, with 10 bases fitting TRBD1. Trimming at V came to 3 bases and at J to 5 bases, leaving 9 bases not matched to a gene. Germline V gives CDR1 KGHSH, CDR2 LQKENI. This CDR3 comprises 16 residues. In DNA form, the CDR3 reads TGTGCCAGCTCACCCCTCGGACAGGGGGTAGGGGAGACCCAGTACTTC. Encoded protein: CASSPLGQGVGETQYF.

Details on this clone: One end of the junction does not line up with germline, which may come from a read error. CDR3 sequence (DNA): TGTGCCAGCAACTTAGTGGGACTCCGCACAGATACGCAGTATTTT. It translates to CASNLVGLRTDTQYF. The rearrangement joins TRBV11-2 to TRBJ2-3, with D possibly being TRBD2 (6 bases). This CDR3 region has 15 residues. Germline V gives CDR1 SGHAT, CDR2 FQNNGV.

The J gene is TRBJ2-1, the V gene TRBV2; 11 positions match TRBD2. The CDR3 spans 13 residues. Germline CDR1 reads SNHLY; CDR2 reads FYNNEI. V lost 8 bases, J lost 8 bases, and 5 bases stayed unmatched. The CDR3 loop is CASGTSGSYEQFF. The DNA of the CDR3 is TGTGCCAGCGGCACTAGCGGGAGCTATGAGCAGTTCTTC.

This chain uses TRBV19 with TRBJ2-3, with a possible D match to TRBD2 (7 bases). With 4 bases removed from V and 4 bases from J, the gap between germline ends came to 9 bases. The CDR3 contains 13 residues. Germline CDR1 and CDR2: LNHDA and SQIVND (reference sequence). The CDR3 region is CASSRGGPDTQYF. The CDR3 DNA reads as TGTGCCAGTAGTAGGGGGGGCCCAGATACGCAGTATTTT.

This sequence joins TRBV6-1 and TRBJ1-1, with 9 bases aligning to TRBD1. The germline CDR1 and CDR2 sequences are MNHNS and SASEGT. This CDR3 contains 13 residues. Unmatched junction bases numbered 4, after V lost 7 bases and J lost 4 bases. The CDR3 loop reads CASKTGGSTEAFF. CDR3 nucleotide sequence: TGTGCCAGCAAGACAGGGGGGAGCACTGAAGCTTTCTTT.

The chain is built from TRBV4-3 and TRBJ2-3, with 9 bases lining up with TRBD1. The CDR3 extends over 15 amino acids. Germline loops: CDR1 LGHNA, CDR2 YSLEER. Losses at the gene ends were 3 bases for V and 1 base for J; bases not matched to a gene: 2. In DNA, the CDR3 is TGCGCCAGCAGCCACCGGGACAGGGGCACAGATACGCAGTATTTT. Protein: CASSHRDRGTDTQYF.

According to its frequency, this clone is large. This chain links TRBV2 with TRBJ2-7; 11 nucleotides align to TRBD2. The CDR3 is made up of 15 amino acids. Germline CDR1 and CDR2: SNHLY and FYNNEI. Germline trimming cut 1 base from V and 3 bases from J; bases unmatched to any gene: 2. The CDR3 nucleotides are TGTGCCAGCAGTGAAGGGGGGACTAGCGGCTACGAGCAGTACTTC. Its translation is CASSEGGTSGYEQYF. Full variable domain (remainder filled in from reference TRBV2 and TRBJ2-7): EPEVTQTPSHQVTQMGQEVILRCVPISNHLYFYWYRQILGQKVEFLVSFYNNEISEKSEIFDDQFSVERPDGSNFTLKIRSTKLEDSAMYFCASSEGGTSGYEQYFGPGTRLTVT.

This chain uses TRBV6-6 with TRBJ2-7; 8 bases align to TRBD2. This CDR3 is built from 13 residues. J gave up 3 bases and V 5 bases, and 3 bases lay outside the gene matches. Germline values: CDR1 MNHNY, CDR2 SVGAGI (reference sequence). The CDR3 reads CASSETSVYEQYF. In DNA, the CDR3 is TGTGCCAGCAGTGAGACTAGCGTCTACGAGCAGTACTTC.

A word on this clone: One end of the junction fails to match germline, which may point to a read error. This rearrangement joins TRBV7-7 to TRBJ1-6, with unresolved D. Germline assignment: CDR1 SSHAT and CDR2 FNYEAQ (reference sequence). The CDR3 has 13 residues. In DNA form, the CDR3 reads TGTGCTAGCAGCTTGGCCCCCAAATCACACCTCCACTTT. It encodes CASSLAPKSHLHF.

CDR3 protein: CASSRGGYEQYF. CDR3 bases: TGTGCCAGCAGCAGGGGGGGATACGAGCAGTACTTC. The genes are TRBV14 and TRBJ2-7; TRBD2 is a possible D gene (7 bases). The CDR3 extends over 12 amino acids. Trimming removed 5 bases from V and 4 bases from J, with 9 bases in between. Germline V lookup: CDR1 SGHDN, CDR2 FVKESK.

The chain joins TRBV7-2 to TRBJ2-7, with 11 bases lining up with TRBD2. Germline CDR1 and CDR2: SGHTA and FQGNSA. CDR3 length: 15 residues. The V and J ends lost 1 base and 7 bases, in that order; junction bases with no gene match: 6. The CDR3 spells CASSLEASGRREQYF. The CDR3 nucleotides are TGTGCCAGCAGCTTAGAGGCTAGCGGGAGGAGGGAGCAGTACTTC.

The genes are TRBV6-5 and TRBJ1-6; D not resolved. The CDR3 has 15 residues. Germline CDR1 MNHEY, CDR2 SVGAGI. V shed 0 bases and J shed 7 bases, with 10 bases lying between them. The CDR3 region has the DNA TGTGCCAGCAGTTACTCTTTCCGTTCCAATTCACCCCTCCACTTT. It specifies CASSYSFRSNSPLHF.

Comment on this clone: Compared with germline, one end of the junction differs, possibly owing to a read error. The V call is TRBV5-1, the J call TRBJ2-1; 8 nucleotides agree with TRBD2. The CDR3 sequence is 16 residues long. Germline V gene sequence: CDR1 SGHRS, CDR2 YFSETQ. The DNA for the CDR3 is TGCGCCAGCAGCTCCCCCCGGGGGGGCTCCGACAATGAGCAGTTCTTC. Residues: CASSSPRGGSDNEQFF.

DNA of the CDR3: TGCGCCAGCAGCCAAAACTATGGGACAGGGGAAGAGACCCAGTACTTC. It codes for CASSQNYGTGEETQYF. This chain connects TRBV4-1 to TRBJ2-5, with TRBD1 matching over 10 bases. The CDR3 covers 16 residues. J gave up 3 bases and V 2 bases, and 6 bases lay outside the gene matches. Germline V gene sequence: CDR1 MGHRA, CDR2 YSYEKL.